In this sample, the clone carrying this T cell receptor (beta chain) turned up a few times. Its specificity is not known. The data derive from a study of CD8 T cells in ankylosing spondylitis. The V end lost 5 bases, the J end lost 2 bases, and 16 bases lay between the germline ends. Germline assignment: CDR1 MDHEN and CDR2 SYDVKM. The CDR3 covers 16 residues. TCRdb itself ran the 5' RACE reads through MiXCR, one entry per CDR3 protein. The sample holds about 140,000 distinct CDR3 sequences, approximately 9.2% seen once. Study results and caveats: It was reported that disease-linked clones were significantly enriched in matched ankylosing spondylitis synovial fluid. About 8 highly homologous variants made up a TCR beta motif that seemed to typify ankylosing spondylitis blood.

The chain joins TRBV28 to TRBJ1-5; D may be TRBD1 (5 bases). The specimen was synovial fluid, either unsorted or a sorted T cell fraction (not recorded which). This clonotype was obtained from a male donor with ankylosing spondylitis. CDR3 sequence (DNA): TGTGCCAGCAGTACGACCCAGGGTCTCGGCAATCAGCCCCAGCATTTT. This codes for CASSTTQGLGNQPQHF.